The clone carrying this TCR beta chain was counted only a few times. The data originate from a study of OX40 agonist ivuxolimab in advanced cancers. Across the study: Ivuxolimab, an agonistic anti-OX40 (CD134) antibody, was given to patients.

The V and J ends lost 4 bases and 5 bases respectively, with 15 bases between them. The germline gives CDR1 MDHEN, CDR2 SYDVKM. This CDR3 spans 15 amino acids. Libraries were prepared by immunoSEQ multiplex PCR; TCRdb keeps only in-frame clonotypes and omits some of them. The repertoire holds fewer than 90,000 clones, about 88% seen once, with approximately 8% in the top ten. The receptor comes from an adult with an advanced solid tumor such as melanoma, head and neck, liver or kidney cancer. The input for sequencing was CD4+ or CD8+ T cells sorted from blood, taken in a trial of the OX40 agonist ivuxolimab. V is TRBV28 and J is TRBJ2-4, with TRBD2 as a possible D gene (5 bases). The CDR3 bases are TGTGCCAGCAGTTCCCCCACCGGGATTGAAAACATTCAGTACTTC. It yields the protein CASSSPTGIENIQYF.